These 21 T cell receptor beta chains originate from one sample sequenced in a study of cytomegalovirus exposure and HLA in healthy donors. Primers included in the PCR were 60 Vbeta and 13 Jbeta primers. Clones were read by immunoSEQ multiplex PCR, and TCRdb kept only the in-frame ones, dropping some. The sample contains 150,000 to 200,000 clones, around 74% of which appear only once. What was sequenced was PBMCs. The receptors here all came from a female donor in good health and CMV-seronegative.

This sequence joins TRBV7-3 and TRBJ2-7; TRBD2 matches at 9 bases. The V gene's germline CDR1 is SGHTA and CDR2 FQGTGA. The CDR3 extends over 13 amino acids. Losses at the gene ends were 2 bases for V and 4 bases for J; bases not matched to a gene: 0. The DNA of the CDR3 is TGTGCCAGCAGCTTACTAGCGGGATACGAGCAGTACTTC. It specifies CASSLLAGYEQYF. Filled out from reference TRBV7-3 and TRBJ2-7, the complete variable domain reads GAGVSQTPSNKVTEKGKYVELRCDPISGHTALYWYRQSLGQGPEFLIYFQGTGAADDSGLPNDRFFAVRPEGSVSTLKIQRTERGDSAVYLCASSLLAGYEQYFGPGTRLTVT.

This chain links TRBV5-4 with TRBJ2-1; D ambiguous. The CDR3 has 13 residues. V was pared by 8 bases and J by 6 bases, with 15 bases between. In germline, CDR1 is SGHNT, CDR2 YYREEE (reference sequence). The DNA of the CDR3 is TGTGCCAGTAAGGCGAGGTCCGCCAATGAGCAGTTCTTC. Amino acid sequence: CASKARSANEQFF.

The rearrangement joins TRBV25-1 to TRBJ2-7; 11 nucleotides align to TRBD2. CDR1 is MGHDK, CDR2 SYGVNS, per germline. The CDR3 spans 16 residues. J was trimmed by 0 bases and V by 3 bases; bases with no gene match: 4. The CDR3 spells CASSEGTSGSSYEQYF. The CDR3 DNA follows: TGTGCCAGCAGTGAGGGGACTAGCGGTAGCTCCTACGAGCAGTACTTC.

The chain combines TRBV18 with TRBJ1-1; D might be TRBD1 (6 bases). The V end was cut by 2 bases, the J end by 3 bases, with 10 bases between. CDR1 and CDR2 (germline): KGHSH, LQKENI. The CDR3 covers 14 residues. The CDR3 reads CASSPGGGHTEAFF. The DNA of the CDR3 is TGTGCCAGCTCACCAGGGGGGGGGCACACTGAAGCTTTCTTT.

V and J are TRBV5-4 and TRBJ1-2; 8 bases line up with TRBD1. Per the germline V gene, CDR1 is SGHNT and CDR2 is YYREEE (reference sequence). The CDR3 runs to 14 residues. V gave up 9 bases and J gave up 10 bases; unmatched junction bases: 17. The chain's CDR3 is CATSRGQAIPDYTF. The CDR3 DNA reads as TGTGCCACCTCCCGGGGACAGGCGATCCCGGACTACACCTTC. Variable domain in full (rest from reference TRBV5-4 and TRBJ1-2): ETGVTQSPTHLIKTRGQQVTLRCSSQSGHNTVSWYQQALGQGPQFIFQYYREEENGRGNFPPRFSGLQFPNYSSELNVNALELDDSALYLCATSRGQAIPDYTFGSGTRLTVV.

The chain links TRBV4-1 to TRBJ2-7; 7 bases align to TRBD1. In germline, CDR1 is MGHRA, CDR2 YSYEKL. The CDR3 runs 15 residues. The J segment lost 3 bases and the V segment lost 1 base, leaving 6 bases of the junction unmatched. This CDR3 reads CASSQGLGQVYEQYF. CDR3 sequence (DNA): TGCGCCAGCAGCCAAGGTCTAGGACAGGTCTACGAGCAGTACTTC.

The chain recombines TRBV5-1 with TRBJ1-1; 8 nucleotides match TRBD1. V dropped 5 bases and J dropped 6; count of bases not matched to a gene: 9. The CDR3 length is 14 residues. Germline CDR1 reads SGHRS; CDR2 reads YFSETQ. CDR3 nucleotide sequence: TGCGCCAGCAGGAAAGCAGGGGGCGGGCCTGAAGCTTTCTTT. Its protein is CASRKAGGGPEAFF.

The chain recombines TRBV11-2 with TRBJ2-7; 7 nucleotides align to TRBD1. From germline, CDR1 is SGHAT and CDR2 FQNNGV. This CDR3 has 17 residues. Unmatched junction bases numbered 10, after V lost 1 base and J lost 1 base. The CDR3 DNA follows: TGTGCCAGCAGCTTAGCGGTCAGGGGGAAAAGGTCCTACGAGCAGTACTTC. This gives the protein CASSLAVRGKRSYEQYF.

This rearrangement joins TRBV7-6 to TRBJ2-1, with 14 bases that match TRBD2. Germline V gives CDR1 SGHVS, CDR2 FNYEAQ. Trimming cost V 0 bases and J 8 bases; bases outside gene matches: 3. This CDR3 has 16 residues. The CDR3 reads CASSLATSGGADEQFF. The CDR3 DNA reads TGTGCCAGCAGCTTAGCGACTAGCGGGGGGGCAGATGAGCAGTTCTTC.

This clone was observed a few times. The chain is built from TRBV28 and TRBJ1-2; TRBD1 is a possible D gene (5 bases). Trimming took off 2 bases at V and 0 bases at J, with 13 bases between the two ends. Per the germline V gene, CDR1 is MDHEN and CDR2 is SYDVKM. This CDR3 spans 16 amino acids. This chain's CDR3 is CASSLGPSTANYGYTF. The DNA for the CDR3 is TGTGCCAGCAGTTTAGGACCCTCGACAGCTAACTATGGCTACACCTTC.

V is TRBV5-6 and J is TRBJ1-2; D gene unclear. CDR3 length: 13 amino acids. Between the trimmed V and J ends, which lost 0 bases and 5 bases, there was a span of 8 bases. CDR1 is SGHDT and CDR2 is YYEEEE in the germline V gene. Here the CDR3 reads CASSLDRPYGYTF. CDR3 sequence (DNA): TGTGCCAGCAGCTTGGACAGACCTTATGGCTACACCTTC.

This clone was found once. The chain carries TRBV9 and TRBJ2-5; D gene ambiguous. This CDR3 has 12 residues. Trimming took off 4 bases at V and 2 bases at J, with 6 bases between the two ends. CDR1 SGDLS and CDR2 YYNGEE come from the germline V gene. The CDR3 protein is CASSSLQETQYF. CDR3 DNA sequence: TGTGCCAGCAGCTCGCTACAAGAGACCCAGTACTTC.

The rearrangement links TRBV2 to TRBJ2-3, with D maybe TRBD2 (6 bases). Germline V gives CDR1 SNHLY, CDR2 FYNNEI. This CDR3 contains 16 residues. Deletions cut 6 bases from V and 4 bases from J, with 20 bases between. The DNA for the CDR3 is TGTGCCAGCAGACTTCCGGGCGGGGTATCGGCAGATACGCAGTATTTT. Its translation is CASRLPGGVSADTQYF. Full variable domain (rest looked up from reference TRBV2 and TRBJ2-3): EPEVTQTPSHQVTQMGQEVILRCVPISNHLYFYWYRQILGQKVEFLVSFYNNEISEKSEIFDDQFSVERPDGSNFTLKIRSTKLEDSAMYFCASRLPGGVSADTQYFGPGTRLTVL.

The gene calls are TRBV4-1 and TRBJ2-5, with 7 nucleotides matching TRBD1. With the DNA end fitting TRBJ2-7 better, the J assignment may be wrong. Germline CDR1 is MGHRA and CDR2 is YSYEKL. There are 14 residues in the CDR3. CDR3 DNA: TGCGCCAGCAGACCCGACAGGGTATCCTACGAGCAGTACTTC. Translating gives CASRPDRVSYEQYF.

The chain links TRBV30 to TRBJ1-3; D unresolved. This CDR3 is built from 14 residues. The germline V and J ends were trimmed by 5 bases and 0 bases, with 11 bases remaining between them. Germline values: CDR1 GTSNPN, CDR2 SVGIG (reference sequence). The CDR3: CAWGRRSSGNTIYF. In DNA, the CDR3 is TGTGCCTGGGGCCGGCGGAGCTCTGGAAACACCATATATTTT. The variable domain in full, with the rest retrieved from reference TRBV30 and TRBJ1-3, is SQTIHQWPATLVQPVGSPLSLECTVEGTSNPNLYWYRQAAGRGLQLLFYSVGIGQISSEVPQNLSASRPQDRQFILSSKKLLLSDSGFYLCAWGRRSSGNTIYFGEGSWLTVV.

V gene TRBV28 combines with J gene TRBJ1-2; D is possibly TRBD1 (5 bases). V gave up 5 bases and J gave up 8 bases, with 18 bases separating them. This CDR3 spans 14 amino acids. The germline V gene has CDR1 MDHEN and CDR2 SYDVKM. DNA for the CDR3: TGTGCCAGCAGTGCCTTAGGGGCCACGAGGGGCTACACCTTC. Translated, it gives CASSALGATRGYTF.

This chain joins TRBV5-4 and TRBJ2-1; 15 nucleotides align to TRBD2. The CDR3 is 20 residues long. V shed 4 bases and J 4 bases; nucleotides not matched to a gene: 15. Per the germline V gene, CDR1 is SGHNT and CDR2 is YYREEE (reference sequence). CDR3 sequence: CASSPGLAGGGGVSYNEQFF. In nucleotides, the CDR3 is TGTGCCAGCAGCCCGGGACTAGCGGGAGGAGGTGGGGTGTCGTACAATGAGCAGTTCTTC.

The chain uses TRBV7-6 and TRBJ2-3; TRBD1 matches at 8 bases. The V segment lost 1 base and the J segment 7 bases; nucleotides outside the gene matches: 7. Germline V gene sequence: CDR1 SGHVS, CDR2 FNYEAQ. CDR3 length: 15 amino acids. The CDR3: CASSLVPGGVNTQYF. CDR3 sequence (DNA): TGTGCCAGCAGCTTAGTCCCAGGGGGCGTGAATACGCAGTATTTT.

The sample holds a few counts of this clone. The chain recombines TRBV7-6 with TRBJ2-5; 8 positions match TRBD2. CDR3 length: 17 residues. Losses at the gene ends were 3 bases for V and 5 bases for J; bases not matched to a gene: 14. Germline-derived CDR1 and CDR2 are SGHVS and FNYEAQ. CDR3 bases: TGTGCCAGCAGCTTCCTGAAATCGGCGGGGGGTTTTGAGACCCAGTACTTC. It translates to CASSFLKSAGGFETQYF.

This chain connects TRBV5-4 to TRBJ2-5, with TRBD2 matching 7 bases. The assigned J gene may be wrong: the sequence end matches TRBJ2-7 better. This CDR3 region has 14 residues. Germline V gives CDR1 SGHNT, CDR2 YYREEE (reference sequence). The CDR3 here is CASSGLGTIAEQYF. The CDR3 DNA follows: TGTGCCAGCAGCGGTCTCGGGACTATCGCCGAGCAGTACTTC.

The CDR3 spells CASSGAGGRSEQFF. The CDR3 DNA sequence: TGTGCCAGCAGCGGAGCGGGGGGGCGTAGTGAGCAGTTCTTC. V gene TRBV2 combines with J gene TRBJ2-1; 10 bases fit TRBD2. Trimming cost V 6 bases and J 9 bases; bases outside gene matches: 8. The CDR3 consists of 14 residues. The germline V gene has CDR1 SNHLY and CDR2 FYNNEI.